One T cell receptor beta chain is described in this entry. The target antigen is unknown. Those donating, healthy Caucasian individuals from Russia, were aged about 6 to 90. The record originates from a study of blood T cells in healthy people across ages. The study's findings and limits: TCR beta diversity tracked closely with naive T cell percentage. More naive CD4+ cells and higher diversity marked long-lived donors relative to aged donors. Older individuals had lower TCR beta diversity per million T cells (the decline was roughly linear).

A sample-barcoded 5' primer and a J-beta primer mix were used in a second PCR of roughly 7 to 11 cycles. A single record per CDR3 protein comes from TCRdb applying MiXCR to the 5' RACE reads. This table has around 800,000 distinct CDR3 sequences, around 68% appearing once. Germline loops: CDR1 SQVTM, CDR2 ANQGSEA. The CDR3 has 13 amino acids. Unmatched junction bases numbered 6, after V lost 5 bases and J lost 4 bases. The clonotype was recovered from a man aged 25-45 years in good health. The V gene is TRBV29-1, the J gene TRBJ1-1; 8 bases match TRBD1. The sample taken for sequencing was blood. The CDR3 sequence is CSVQTGGGTEAFF. CDR3 bases: TGCAGCGTTCAAACAGGGGGAGGCACTGAAGCTTTCTTT.